These 28 T cell receptor beta chains came from one sample sequenced in a study of CD8+ T cells in alopecia areata. Isolated RNA was reverse transcribed into cDNA used as the sequencing template. Using immunoSEQ multiplex PCR, the repertoire was profiled, and TCRdb retains in-frame clones only, with some absent. The sample consists of 150,000 to 200,000 clones, just over 65% of them appearing once. The source was CD8+ T cells sorted from blood, collected at week 0. These receptors were obtained from a human donor with alopecia areata.

The chain joins TRBV29-1 to TRBJ2-6; possibly TRBD2 for D (7 bases). The CDR3 is 15 residues long. The germline CDR1 and CDR2 sequences are SQVTM and ANQGSEA. V lost 3 bases to trimming and J lost 5 bases, with 14 bases between them. The chain's CDR3 is CSVEVGGLWANVLTF. Here the CDR3 DNA reads TGCAGCGTTGAGGTGGGGGGGCTCTGGGCCAACGTCCTGACTTTC.

This sequence joins TRBV5-1 and TRBJ2-7; D remains ambiguous. The CDR3 has 12 amino acids. Trimming stripped 4 bases from V and 6 bases from J, with 11 bases between. CDR1 is SGHRS, CDR2 YFSETQ, per germline. The CDR3, as DNA: TGCGCCAGCAGCCGCGACATTGCCGAGCAGTACTTC. It yields the protein CASSRDIAEQYF.

The chain combines TRBV2 with TRBJ2-3, with D perhaps TRBD1 (6 bases). The CDR3 consists of 15 residues. Germline CDR1 is SNHLY and CDR2 is FYNNEI. Trimming pared 7 bases from V and 1 base from J, leaving 15 bases between. In nucleotides, the CDR3 is TGTGCCAGCAACCCTACAGGGTCCGGCACAGATACGCAGTATTTT. It specifies CASNPTGSGTDTQYF.

This clone was detected only a few times. This rearrangement joins TRBV25-1 to TRBJ1-4; 10 bases agree with TRBD1. The CDR3 totals 14 residues. V shed 6 bases and J 7 bases; nucleotides not matched to a gene: 5. Germline CDR1 and CDR2: MGHDK and SYGVNS. The CDR3: CASSLTGGFEKLFF. CDR3 coding DNA: TGTGCCAGCAGCCTGACAGGGGGCTTTGAAAAACTGTTTTTT.

The chain joins TRBV6-5 to TRBJ2-5; D not resolved. V dropped 6 bases and J dropped 2 bases, with 16 bases sitting between them. There are 15 residues in the CDR3. Germline V gene data show CDR1 as MNHEY and CDR2 as SVGAGI. The CDR3 here is CASRPWGSGQETQYF. As DNA, the CDR3 is TGTGCCAGCAGACCCTGGGGTAGTGGGCAAGAGACCCAGTACTTC.

V is TRBV4-1 and J is TRBJ2-3, with TRBD2 matching over 10 bases. The CDR3 covers 14 residues. The V gene's germline CDR1 is MGHRA and CDR2 YSYEKL. The J segment lost 9 bases and the V segment lost 3 bases, leaving 6 bases of the junction unmatched. CDR3 in DNA: TGCGCCAGCAGCCAGGGGACTAGCGAGAGCACGCAGTATTTT. It is translated as CASSQGTSESTQYF.

The rearrangement uses TRBV30 and TRBJ1-1; D is possibly TRBD1 (5 bases). Looked up from germline, CDR1 is GTSNPN and CDR2 is SVGIG (reference sequence). The CDR3 is 14 amino acids. Trimming removed 2 bases at V and 1 base at J, with 11 bases between. The CDR3 DNA follows: TGTGCCTGGAGTTTCGACAGCCGGAACACTGAAGCTTTCTTT. It yields the protein CAWSFDSRNTEAFF.

The chain uses TRBV4-1 and TRBJ2-3, with D hard to call. This CDR3 spans 10 amino acids. The V end lost 6 bases, the J end lost 5 bases, and 3 bases lay between the germline ends. Germline V gene data show CDR1 as MGHRA and CDR2 as YSYEKL. This CDR3 reads CASSGDTQYF. CDR3 in DNA: TGCGCCAGCAGTGGAGATACGCAGTATTTT.

The rearrangement links TRBV29-1 to TRBJ2-7; 8 bases line up with TRBD1. The CDR3 spans 11 residues. V gave up 0 bases and J gave up 9 bases; unmatched junction bases: 1. CDR1 is SQVTM and CDR2 is ANQGSEA in the germline V gene. Here the CDR3 reads CSVEDDRGQYF. Written as DNA, the CDR3 is TGCAGCGTTGAAGATGACAGGGGGCAGTACTTC.

The chain joins TRBV13 to TRBJ2-2; D ambiguous. The CDR3 sequence is 12 residues long. V lost 6 bases to trimming and J lost 4 bases, with 6 bases between them. Per germline, CDR1 PRHDT and CDR2 FYEKMQ (reference sequence). In DNA form, the CDR3 reads TGTGCCAGCAGGGCTCCCACCGGGGAGCTGTTTTTT. It yields the protein CASRAPTGELFF.

This clone was counted only a few times. CDR3 amino acids: CAWGTYGNTIYF. CDR3 bases: TGTGCCTGGGGGACGTATGGAAACACCATATATTTT. The rearrangement joins TRBV30 to TRBJ1-3; perhaps TRBD1 as D (5 bases). CDR1 and CDR2 (germline): GTSNPN, SVGIG (reference sequence). V was pared by 5 bases and J by 3 bases, with 8 bases between. The CDR3 is made up of 12 amino acids. The variable domain in full, completed from reference TRBV30 and TRBJ1-3, reads SQTIHQWPATLVQPVGSPLSLECTVEGTSNPNLYWYRQAAGRGLQLLFYSVGIGQISSEVPQNLSASRPQDRQFILSSKKLLLSDSGFYLCAWGTYGNTIYFGEGSWLTVV.

This clone has only a few counts. The V and J genes are TRBV5-1 and TRBJ2-1, with 9 positions matching TRBD1. CDR1 and CDR2 from the germline V gene are SGHRS and YFSETQ. J lost 7 bases, V lost 4 bases, and 9 bases had no gene match. This CDR3 is 15 amino acids long. CDR3 DNA sequence: TGCGCCAGCAGCGACCGGGACAGGGTACGGAATGAGCAGTTCTTC. Translated: CASSDRDRVRNEQFF.

J is TRBJ2-7 and V is TRBV4-1, with D perhaps TRBD1 (5 bases). The germline gives CDR1 MGHRA, CDR2 YSYEKL. Deletions cut 1 base from V and 3 bases from J, with 16 bases between. The CDR3 runs to 16 residues. The CDR3 reads CASSQVQQTGYYEQYF. The CDR3, as DNA: TGCGCCAGCAGCCAAGTCCAACAAACAGGATACTACGAGCAGTACTTC.

The chain carries TRBV30 and TRBJ2-2; D is possibly TRBD1 (6 bases). Trimming removed 0 bases from V and 5 bases from J, with 13 bases in between. Looked up from germline, CDR1 is GTSNPN and CDR2 is SVGIG (reference sequence). The CDR3 consists of 15 residues. In DNA form, the CDR3 reads TGTGCCTGGAGTGTAAAACACAGGGAAACCGGGGAGCTGTTTTTT. Translated, it gives CAWSVKHRETGELFF.

The gene calls are TRBV5-1 and TRBJ2-3; tentatively, D is TRBD1 (6 bases). This CDR3 has 16 amino acids. Per germline, CDR1 SGHRS and CDR2 YFSETQ. Trimming took 4 bases from V and 4 from J, leaving 19 bases between them. The CDR3 region is CASSPGAQGLADTQYF. Written as DNA, the CDR3 is TGCGCCAGCAGCCCCGGGGCACAGGGTTTGGCAGATACGCAGTATTTT.

This clone was detected only once. The CDR3 here is CASSFVTDTQYF. DNA of the CDR3: TGTGCCAGCAGCTTCGTCACAGATACGCAGTATTTT. The V and J genes are TRBV13 and TRBJ2-3, with no clear D. Germline CDR1 is PRHDT and CDR2 is FYEKMQ (reference sequence). The V end was cut by 3 bases, the J end by 2 bases, with 3 bases between. CDR3 size: 12 residues.

V and J are TRBV27 and TRBJ1-2; D gene uncertain. Between the trimmed V and J ends, which lost 2 bases and 0 bases, there was a span of 7 bases. Germline loops: CDR1 MNHEY, CDR2 SMNVEV (reference sequence). CDR3 size: 14 residues. CDR3 nucleotide sequence: TGTGCCAGCAGTTTAAGGGCCACTAACTATGGCTACACCTTC. Protein sequence: CASSLRATNYGYTF.

The gene calls are TRBV15 and TRBJ1-5, with D perhaps TRBD1 (5 bases). The CDR3 is 15 residues long. Between the trimmed V and J ends, which lost 0 bases and 7 bases, there was a span of 13 bases. Looked up from germline, CDR1 is LNHNV and CDR2 is YYDKDF (reference sequence). The CDR3 coding sequence is TGTGCCACCAGCAGAGATGGGGAGGGGATGCAGCCCCAGCATTTT. Amino acid sequence: CATSRDGEGMQPQHF.

The chain carries TRBV4-2 and TRBJ1-1; no firm D call. V was shortened by 4 bases and J by 7 bases, with 13 bases between the two germline ends. Germline CDR1 reads LGHNA; CDR2 reads YNFKEQ. The CDR3 has 13 amino acids. This CDR3 reads CASSPGLAREAFF. Here the CDR3 DNA reads TGTGCCAGCAGCCCCGGCTTAGCGCGTGAAGCTTTCTTT.

The rearrangement joins TRBV7-6 to TRBJ2-3, with D maybe TRBD2 (5 bases). V was shortened by 1 base and J by 2 bases, with 13 bases between the two germline ends. There are 16 residues in the CDR3. Per the germline V gene, CDR1 is SGHVS and CDR2 is FNYEAQ. The CDR3 bases are TGTGCCAGCAGCTTAGTTCTTACGGGGAACACAGATACGCAGTATTTT. This gives the protein CASSLVLTGNTDTQYF.

As concerns this clone: The same CDR3 arises from other DNA sequences in this sample as well. The chain is built from TRBV9 and TRBJ2-7; D not resolved. From germline, CDR1 is SGDLS and CDR2 YYNGEE. The CDR3 is made up of 15 amino acids. V lost 0 bases and J 1 base, leaving 11 bases between the germline ends. CDR3 coding DNA: TGTGCCAGCAGCGTAGCAGGTGATAGTTCCTACGAGCAGTACTTC. As protein: CASSVAGDSSYEQYF.

The chain links TRBV9 to TRBJ2-1; 11 nucleotides agree with TRBD2. Per the germline V gene, CDR1 is SGDLS and CDR2 is YYNGEE. V was pared by 5 bases and J by 4 bases, with 5 bases of the junction left unmatched. The length of the CDR3 is 15 residues. The DNA for the CDR3 is TGTGCCAGCAGTCATAGCGGGGGGGCATACAATGAGCAGTTCTTC. Translated: CASSHSGGAYNEQFF.

The V gene is TRBV10-3, the J gene TRBJ1-1; D call uncertain. V gave up 8 bases and J gave up 4 bases, with 14 bases separating them. From germline, CDR1 is ENHRY and CDR2 SYGVKD. The CDR3 length is 13 residues. CDR3 region: CAILGMDSTEAFF. DNA for the CDR3: TGTGCCATCCTCGGCATGGATTCCACTGAAGCTTTCTTT.

This chain uses TRBV10-2 with TRBJ2-7; unclear D gene. Trimming removed 0 bases at V and 2 bases at J, with 5 bases between. Germline CDR1 reads WSHSY; CDR2 reads SAAADI. CDR3 length equals 13 residues. The CDR3 DNA sequence: TGCGCCAGCAGTGAGTCTCCGGCCTACGAGCAGTACTTC. Translating it yields CASSESPAYEQYF.

CDR3 DNA: TGTGCCAGCAGTGAAATAGGGGACAGGGACGAGCAGTACTTC. It yields the protein CASSEIGDRDEQYF. The V gene is TRBV2, the J gene TRBJ2-7, with 9 bases that match TRBD1. CDR1 is SNHLY, CDR2 FYNNEI, per germline. Trimming removed 2 bases from V and 5 bases from J; junction bases left unmatched: 4. The CDR3 totals 14 residues.

The chain carries TRBV7-6 and TRBJ2-5; unclear D gene. Germline values: CDR1 SGHVS, CDR2 FNYEAQ. V lost 5 bases to trimming and J lost 1 base, with 17 bases between them. There are 16 residues in the CDR3. The CDR3 DNA reads TGTGCCAGCAGCCCACGCACTTCACTGGCCCAAGAGACCCAGTACTTC. This sequence encodes CASSPRTSLAQETQYF.

The gene calls are TRBV4-1 and TRBJ2-3; no clear D. Trimming took 0 bases from V and 3 from J, leaving 16 bases between them. The CDR3 runs to 17 residues. From germline, CDR1 is MGHRA and CDR2 YSYEKL. The CDR3 DNA reads TGCGCCAGCAGCCAAGAGTCTGGTATTCAGAGAACAGATACGCAGTATTTT. Protein: CASSQESGIQRTDTQYF.

The chain combines TRBV2 with TRBJ2-7; 8 bases are a match to TRBD1. The junction had 14 bases not matched to a gene; V was cut back by 7 bases and J by 3 bases. The CDR3 runs to 16 residues. The germline V gene has CDR1 SNHLY and CDR2 FYNNEI. The CDR3 is CASTKRGGQGRYEQYF. Here the CDR3 DNA reads TGTGCCAGCACCAAGAGAGGTGGACAGGGACGCTACGAGCAGTACTTC.